These T cell receptor beta chains were read from a single sample in a study of a mutant IDH1 vaccine in newly diagnosed glioma. No antigen has been assigned to these receptors. Method: immunoSEQ multiplex PCR; TCRdb's copy keeps in-frame clones and lacks some. In the table there are around 56,000 clones, around 82% of which are singletons. The sample was PBMCs, taken from a glioma patient whose treatment included an IDH1 peptide vaccine. These receptors were taken from a woman younger than 35 with glioma. Some clones in this sample may be carry-over from other donors' samples. Each CDR3 is given with its conserved first and last residue. D genes are given only for firm matches. Rows give clone size only sometimes, using once, few, many, or a class for an expanded clone.

V	J	D	size	DNA	CDR3
TRBV12-5	TRBJ1-2	TRBD1	-	TGTGCTAGTGGTGATCGACAGGGGGCTAACTATGGCTACACCTTC	CASGDRQGANYGYTF
TRBV7-9	TRBJ2-1	TRBD2	-	TGTGCCAGCAGCTCCCGGACTAGCGGACTATACAATGAGCAGTTCTTC	CASSSRTSGLYNEQFF
TRBV15	TRBJ2-1	-	-	TGTGCCACCAGCTTACGTACCTCGATGGGGGAGCAGTTCTTC	CATSLRTSMGEQFF
TRBV6-1	TRBJ1-4	TRBD1	-	TGTGCCAGCGGGGGACAGGGTAATGAAAAACTGTTTTTT	CASGGQGNEKLFF
TRBV4-2	TRBJ1-1	TRBD1	-	TGTGCCAGCAGCCCTCGACAGGGGAGGATGAACACTGAAGCTTTCTTT	CASSPRQGRMNTEAFF
TRBV6-5	TRBJ2-7	-	-	TGTGCCAGCGGGACCTATTCGAGAAAGGGCTACGAGCAGTACTTC	CASGTYSRKGYEQYF
TRBV9	TRBJ1-3	-	once	TGTGCCAGCAGCGTCCACCACTCGGGAGGCTCTGGAAACACCATATATTTT	CASSVHHSGGSGNTIYF
TRBV5-1	TRBJ2-2	-	few	TGCGCCAGCAGCCCTGGATTTAACACCGGGGAGCTGTTTTTT	CASSPGFNTGELFF
TRBV7-2	TRBJ1-1	TRBD1	once	TGTGCCAGCAGAACTCCAGGGGGCCTTCTGAACACTGAAGCTTTCTTT	CASRTPGGLLNTEAFF
TRBV7-3	TRBJ2-2	-	-	TGTGCCAGCAGCCCCGAAGGGGCTCGGACCGGGGAGCTGTTTTTT	CASSPEGARTGELFF
TRBV27	TRBJ2-7	-	-	TGTGCCAGCAGAGACCGGGTCCACGAGCAGTACTTC	CASRDRVHEQYF
TRBV6-1	TRBJ2-4	-	-	TGTGCCAGCAGTGCGAGGACTGACATTCAGTACTTC	CASSARTDIQYF
TRBV27	TRBJ2-1	TRBD2	-	TGTGCCAGCAGTTTACTGACTAGCGGGAGACCCAATGAGCAGTTCTTC	CASSLLTSGRPNEQFF
TRBV30	TRBJ1-1	-	-	TGTGCCTGGAGTCCAATACAGGGCCAGCCTGAAGCTTTCTTT	CAWSPIQGQPEAFF
TRBV5-6	TRBJ2-3	TRBD2	-	TGTGCCAGCAGCTTGGGTCCCCCCCTCGGGACTACTATGGTAGATACGCAGTATTTT	CASSLGPPLGTTMVDTQYF
TRBV7-8	TRBJ2-7	-	few	TGTGCCAGCAGCTCCGGGACGGTATCGTCCTACGAGCAGTACTTC	CASSSGTVSSYEQYF
TRBV6-6	TRBJ1-1	TRBD1	-	TGTGCCAGCAGTCCAGGACAGGGTACTGAAGCTTTCTTT	CASSPGQGTEAFF
TRBV6-1	TRBJ1-3	-	-	TGTGCCAGCAGTGAAATAACGCCTCCTGGAAACACCATATATTTT	CASSEITPPGNTIYF
TRBV14	TRBJ1-5	TRBD1	few	TGTGCCAGCAGCCGTACAGGGGGCGGTCAGCCCCAGCATTTT	CASSRTGGGQPQHF
TRBV7-2	TRBJ2-4	-	-	TGTGCCAGCAGCTTAGGGATAGGCGAAGGGGTTCAGTACTTC	CASSLGIGEGVQYF
TRBV6-1	TRBJ2-2	TRBD1	-	TGTGCCAGCAGTGCCATCCCAGGGGGCGTAGGGGCCGGGGAGCTGTTTTTT	CASSAIPGGVGAGELFF